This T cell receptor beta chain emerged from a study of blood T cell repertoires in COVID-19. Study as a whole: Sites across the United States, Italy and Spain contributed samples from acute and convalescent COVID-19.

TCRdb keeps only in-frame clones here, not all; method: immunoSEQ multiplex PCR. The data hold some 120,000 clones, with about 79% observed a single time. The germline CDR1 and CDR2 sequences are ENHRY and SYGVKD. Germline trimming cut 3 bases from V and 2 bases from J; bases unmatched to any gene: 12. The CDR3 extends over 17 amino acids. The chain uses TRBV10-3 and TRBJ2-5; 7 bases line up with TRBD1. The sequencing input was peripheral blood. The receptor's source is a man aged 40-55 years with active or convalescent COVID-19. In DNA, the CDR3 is TGTGCCATCAGTGACCTTACAGGGGTCGGCTTACAAGAGACCCAGTACTTC. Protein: CAISDLTGVGLQETQYF.